This entry describes one T cell receptor (beta chain). Its specificity is unknown. CDR1 LGHDT and CDR2 YNNKEL come from the germline V gene (reference sequence). V lost 4 bases to trimming and J lost 3 bases; unmatched junction nucleotides: 15. This CDR3 has 20 amino acids. The entry originates in a study of blood T cells in healthy people across ages. General study findings and limits: In older individuals, TCR beta diversity per million T cells was lower, falling roughly linearly with age. TCR beta diversity correlated strongly with naive T cell percentage.

With a J-beta primer mix and a sample-barcoded 5' primer, a second PCR ran 7 to 11 cycles. Using its own MiXCR run on the 5' RACE reads, TCRdb lists one record per CDR3 protein. This sample has about 690,000 distinct CDR3 sequences; roughly two fifths occur once, and the top ten carry around 32%. This clonotype originated in a man older than 75 in good health. This chain connects TRBV3-1 to TRBJ2-3; 14 bases match TRBD2. Sequencing was carried out using blood. CDR3 coding DNA: TGTGCCAGCAGCCCTAACAACCCGGGACTAGCGGGAGCGAAGACAGATACGCAGTATTTT. This codes for CASSPNNPGLAGAKTDTQYF.